The TCR beta chain described here comes from a study of blood T cells in healthy people across ages. J gave up 5 bases and V 1 base, and 11 bases lay outside the gene matches. Per the germline V gene, CDR1 is SGHTA and CDR2 is FQGNSA. The CDR3 covers 18 residues. A sample-barcoded 5' primer and a J-beta primer mix were used in a second PCR of about 7 to 12 cycles. TCRdb reprocessed the 5' RACE reads via MiXCR and lists one record per CDR3 protein. The sample carries about 2 million distinct CDR3 sequences, roughly 50% recorded once. The V and J genes are TRBV7-2 and TRBJ2-5, with 12 bases identical to TRBD2. What was sequenced was blood. This sequence was found in a woman aged 40 to 55 in good health. The chain's CDR3 is CASSLVRPSGGVAETQYF. The CDR3 nucleotides read TGTGCCAGCAGCTTAGTCCGGCCTAGCGGGGGGGTGGCGGAGACCCAGTACTTC.